A single sample is the source of the 27 T cell receptor beta chains below, sequenced in a study of blood T cells in healthy people across ages. PCR was performed a second time for about 7 to 11 cycles using a sample-barcoded 5' primer and a J-beta primer mix. Via MiXCR, TCRdb re-called the 5' RACE reads, giving one row per CDR3 protein. The sample has roughly 800,000 distinct CDR3 sequences, about 62% seen once. Material: blood. These receptors originate from a man aged 25-45 years in good health.

The genes are TRBV12-3 or TRBV12-4 and TRBJ2-1, with 8 bases that match TRBD2. V was clipped by 6 bases and J by 5 bases; unmatched bases: 6. This CDR3 comprises 14 residues. CDR3 nucleotide sequence: TGTGCCAGCAGGACCCGGGGGGGAAACAATGAGCAGTTCTTC. Amino acid sequence: CASRTRGGNNEQFF.

The rearrangement uses TRBV7-2 and TRBJ2-1; a weak D match, TRBD2 (6 bases). The CDR3 is made up of 13 amino acids. Trimming stripped 5 bases from V and 7 bases from J, with 12 bases between. Looked up from germline, CDR1 is SGHTA and CDR2 is FQGNSA. CDR3 nucleotide sequence: TGTGCCAGCAGCCCCGGGACTTTTAATGAGCAGTTCTTC. Translation: CASSPGTFNEQFF.

V gene TRBV7-2 combines with J gene TRBJ2-1; D possibly matches TRBD1 or TRBD2 (5 bases each). Germline V gene data show CDR1 as SGHTA and CDR2 as FQGNSA. The CDR3 is 13 amino acids. V was shortened by 1 base and J by 12 bases, with 13 bases between the two germline ends. For the CDR3, the DNA is TGTGCCAGCAGCTTAGGAGGCGGTGGGACGCAGTTCTTC. Amino acids: CASSLGGGGTQFF.

There are a few counts of this clonotype. The rearrangement uses TRBV20-1 and TRBJ2-7; no definite D call. Trimming took 5 bases from V and 4 from J, leaving 15 bases between them. This CDR3 region has 13 residues. CDR1 DFQATT and CDR2 SNEGSKA come from the germline V gene (reference sequence). CDR3 residues: CSAEPGSSYEQYF. Written as DNA, the CDR3 is TGCAGTGCTGAACCGGGCTCTAGTTACGAGCAGTACTTC.

This rearrangement joins TRBV5-1 to TRBJ2-3, with TRBD1 matching 7 bases. Germline lookup yields CDR1 SGHRS and CDR2 YFSETQ. CDR3 length equals 16 residues. V trimming: 0 bases; J trimming: 3 bases; junction bases outside the gene matches: 7. The CDR3 region has the DNA TGCGCCAGCAGCTTGGAAGGACAGGTTATAACAGATACGCAGTATTTT. Translating it yields CASSLEGQVITDTQYF.

The J gene is TRBJ2-2, the V gene TRBV6-5; 9 bases align to TRBD2. J gave up 8 bases and V 5 bases, and 12 bases lay outside the gene matches. The CDR3 length is 16 residues. Germline V gives CDR1 MNHEY, CDR2 SVGAGI. CDR3 residues: CASSGSSGSRPGELFF. In DNA, the CDR3 is TGTGCCAGCAGTGGGAGTAGCGGGAGTCGTCCTGGGGAGCTGTTTTTT.

The chain couples TRBV20-1 to TRBJ2-1; 10 positions agree with TRBD2. V trimming: 5 bases; J trimming: 8 bases; junction bases outside the gene matches: 3. This CDR3 comprises 12 residues. The germline gives CDR1 DFQATT, CDR2 SNEGSKA (reference sequence). Here the CDR3 DNA reads TGCAGTGCTGTAGGACTAGCGGATGAGCAGTTCTTC. Protein: CSAVGLADEQFF.

J is TRBJ2-2 and V is TRBV14, with D unclear. Germline loops: CDR1 SGHDN, CDR2 FVKESK. The germline V and J ends were trimmed by 1 base and 2 bases, with 5 bases remaining between them. The CDR3 is 14 amino acids. The CDR3, as DNA: TGTGCCAGCAGCCAAGTTAGAAACACCGGGGAGCTGTTTTTT. This sequence encodes CASSQVRNTGELFF.

The chain combines TRBV27 with TRBJ2-1, with D perhaps matching TRBD2 (6 bases). TRBJ2-7 matches the DNA end more closely, so the J call is doubtful. The CDR3 sequence is 14 residues long. Germline CDR1 is MNHEY and CDR2 is SMNVEV (reference sequence). The CDR3 loop reads CASNPAGTSHEQYF. The CDR3 nucleotides read TGTGCCAGCAATCCCGCCGGGACTTCCCACGAGCAGTACTTC.

This clonotype was seen more than once but under ten times. The chain has TRBV5-1 and TRBJ1-2; D might be TRBD1 (6 bases). V lost 3 bases and J lost 3, with 15 bases in between. From germline, CDR1 is SGHRS and CDR2 YFSETQ. There are 15 residues in the CDR3. This chain's CDR3 is CASSSLQGGDYGYTF. DNA of the CDR3: TGCGCCAGCAGCTCTTTACAGGGTGGGGACTATGGCTACACCTTC.

V usage is TRBV20-1 and J usage is TRBJ2-1, with D tentatively TRBD2 (6 bases). CDR1 and CDR2 from the germline V gene are DFQATT and SNEGSKA (reference sequence). The CDR3 is 14 amino acids. V was trimmed by 5 bases and J by 4 bases, leaving 15 bases between them. CDR3 sequence reads: CSAYSGVGYNEQFF. The CDR3 DNA sequence: TGCAGTGCTTATTCGGGAGTCGGATACAATGAGCAGTTCTTC.

This chain joins TRBV11-1 and TRBJ2-5; tentative D call: TRBD2 (6 bases). Deletions cut 3 bases from V and 1 base from J, with 12 bases between. The CDR3 has 15 residues. Germline V gene data show CDR1 as SGHAT and CDR2 as FQDESV (reference sequence). This chain's CDR3 is CASSFSLATQETQYF. For the CDR3, the DNA is TGTGCCAGCAGCTTTTCTCTAGCGACCCAAGAGACCCAGTACTTC.

This clonotype was seen a few times. A much larger clone lies one base from this, so it may be a read error. J is TRBJ2-5 and V is TRBV6-2 or TRBV6-3, with 10 bases identical to TRBD2. The DNA end lines up better with TRBJ2-7; the J call may be wrong. Per the germline V gene, CDR1 is MNHEY and CDR2 is SVGEGT. The length of the CDR3 is 14 residues. The CDR3, as DNA: TGTGCCACCCTTGGAGCGGGAGGGCCCTGCGAGCAGTACTTC. Translating it yields CATLGAGGPCEQYF.

This clonotype has only a few counts. The CDR3 sequence is CSARDFRLDRNEQYF. The DNA of the CDR3 is TGCAGTGCTAGAGATTTCCGACTGGACAGGAACGAGCAGTACTTC. The chain is built from TRBV20-1 and TRBJ2-5; 7 bases align to TRBD1. The DNA end favors TRBJ2-7, so the J call may be wrong. CDR1 and CDR2 (germline): DFQATT, SNEGSKA (reference sequence). The CDR3 has 15 residues.

About this clonotype itself: Relative to the germline gene, one junction end is altered; a read error may explain this. J is TRBJ2-7 and V is TRBV6-1; TRBD2 matches 9 bases. The CDR3 totals 16 residues. In germline, CDR1 is MNHNS, CDR2 SASEGT. The CDR3 sequence: CASSVMSSGASYGQYF. The DNA for the CDR3 is TGTGCCAGCAGTGTAATGTCTAGCGGGGCCTCCTACGGGCAGTACTTC.

CDR3 sequence: CASSSRDGEQYF. CDR3 nucleotides: TGCGCCAGCAGCTCCCGGGACGGCGAGCAGTACTTC. The chain uses TRBV5-1 and TRBJ2-5; D tentatively fits TRBD1 or TRBD2 (5 bases each). The assigned J gene may be wrong: the sequence end matches TRBJ2-7 better. CDR1 is SGHRS and CDR2 is YFSETQ in the germline V gene. CDR3 length equals 12 residues.

This clonotype was seen ten or more times. The chain has TRBV2 and TRBJ2-5, with 9 nucleotides matching TRBD1. Germline assignment: CDR1 SNHLY and CDR2 FYNNEI. The CDR3 spans 14 residues. Losses at the gene ends were 9 bases for V and 2 bases for J; bases not matched to a gene: 7. CDR3 loop: CARQGAAGQETQYF. The CDR3 coding sequence is TGTGCCAGACAGGGGGCGGCAGGGCAAGAGACCCAGTACTTC.

A word on this clonotype: A read error may account for a junction end that differs from germline. The chain links TRBV12-3 or TRBV12-4 to TRBJ1-4, with D possibly TRBD1 on 5 matching bases. This CDR3 has 13 residues. The CDR3 region is CASSVAGLEKLFF. CDR3 in DNA: TGTGCCAGCAGTGTAGCAGGGTTAGAAAAACTGTTTTTT.

In this sample, this clonotype turned up a few times. CDR3 protein: CSALAVPDTQYF. The CDR3 DNA is TGCAGCGCATTAGCCGTCCCAGATACGCAGTATTTT. The V and J genes are TRBV29-1 and TRBJ2-3; D not resolved. Trimming took 7 bases from V and 4 from J, leaving 12 bases between them. The CDR3 totals 12 residues. The V gene's germline CDR1 is SQVTM and CDR2 ANQGSEA.

By frequency in the sample, this clonotype is medium-sized (0.01 to 0.1%). The rearrangement uses TRBV7-6 and TRBJ2-7; 8 bases are shared with TRBD2. There are 15 residues in the CDR3. Germline trimming cut 2 bases from V and 1 base from J; bases unmatched to any gene: 4. Germline CDR1 is SGHVS and CDR2 is FNYEAQ. Written as DNA, the CDR3 is TGTGCCAGCAGCTTAAGCGGGGGCGGATCCTACGAGCAGTACTTC. Protein product: CASSLSGGGSYEQYF.

The V and J genes are TRBV7-9 and TRBJ1-4; D perhaps matches TRBD1 (5 bases). Germline V lookup: CDR1 SEHNR, CDR2 FQNEAQ (reference sequence). The V end lost 0 bases, the J end lost 7 bases, and 12 bases lay between the germline ends. The CDR3 length is 15 residues. The CDR3 region is CASSLAPGRGEKLFF. In DNA, the CDR3 is TGTGCCAGCAGCTTAGCCCCAGGGAGGGGTGAAAAACTGTTTTTT. The full variable domain, in which reference TRBV7-9 and TRBJ1-4 provide the parts outside the CDR3, is DTGVSQNPRHKITKRGQNVTFRCDPISEHNRLYWYRQTLGQGPEFLTYFQNEAQLEKSRLLSDRFSAERPKGSFSTLEIQRTEQGDSAMYLCASSLAPGRGEKLFFGSGTQLSVL.

In this sample, this clonotype turned up once. V is TRBV28 and J is TRBJ2-5, with 7 bases that match TRBD1. Gene TRBJ2-7 matches the end of the DNA better, so the J call may be wrong. Germline V CDR1 and CDR2: MDHEN, SYDVKM. The CDR3 is 15 residues long. CDR3 nucleotides: TGTGCCAGCAGCAAGAGACAGGGTTATTTCTACGAGCAGTACTTC. Protein: CASSKRQGYFYEQYF.

This clonotype appeared a few times. The chain is built from TRBV5-1 and TRBJ2-1; 10 bases are shared with TRBD2. The CDR3 covers 15 residues. Germline lookup yields CDR1 SGHRS and CDR2 YFSETQ. The ends lost 3 bases at V and 5 bases at J; junction bases unmatched: 5. This CDR3 reads CASSYLAGVNNEQFF. The CDR3, as DNA: TGCGCCAGCAGCTACCTAGCGGGAGTTAACAATGAGCAGTTCTTC.

A few counts support this clonotype. The chain carries TRBV29-1 and TRBJ2-5; D may be TRBD2 (6 bases). The germline V and J ends were trimmed by 1 base and 7 bases, with 10 bases remaining between them. Germline CDR1 and CDR2: SQVTM and ANQGSEA. This CDR3 spans 12 amino acids. The CDR3 here is CSVEVRRGTQYF. Here the CDR3 DNA reads TGCAGCGTTGAAGTCAGGAGGGGGACCCAGTACTTC.

This chain links TRBV4-3 with TRBJ2-4, with TRBD1 matching 9 bases. Judging by the DNA end, TRBJ2-7 fits better; the J call may be wrong. This CDR3 has 17 residues. Germline V gives CDR1 LGHNA, CDR2 YSLEER. The CDR3 sequence is CASSLAAIGQGTREQYF. CDR3 nucleotides: TGCGCCAGCAGCCTCGCGGCCATCGGACAGGGGACGCGCGAGCAGTACTTC.

A few counts support this clonotype. The chain combines TRBV6-2 or TRBV6-3 with TRBJ2-1; TRBD2 matches at 10 bases. Trimming at V came to 6 bases and at J to 6 bases, leaving 11 bases not matched to a gene. From germline, CDR1 is MNHEY and CDR2 SVGEGT. This CDR3 is 16 amino acids long. CDR3 nucleotide sequence: TGTGCCAGCAGGAACCCCTTAGCGGGGGGCCCCAATGAGCAGTTCTTC. The encoded protein is CASRNPLAGGPNEQFF.

This chain links TRBV10-2 with TRBJ2-2; weak D call: TRBD1 (6 bases). V was clipped by 11 bases and J by 0 bases, with 16 bases between them. Germline CDR1 WSHSY, CDR2 SAAADI. This CDR3 contains 15 residues. The CDR3 region is CASRRQVANTGELFF. CDR3 nucleotide sequence: TGCGCCTCCAGAAGACAGGTCGCGAACACCGGGGAGCTGTTTTTT.